The rows below give T cell receptor beta chains drawn from one sample of a study of T-cell reconstitution after alpha-beta-depleted transplantation in children. Using its own MiXCR run on the PCR reads, TCRdb lists one record per CDR3 protein. The sample includes more than 120,000 distinct CDR3 sequences, 7.5% to 9% of them seen just once. The sample consisted of PBMCs, mostly from graft donor cells, taken 180 days after TCRalphabeta/CD19-depleted stem cell transplant. Receptor source: a female patient between 2 and 15 years old who had a stem cell transplant for congenital amegakaryocytic thrombocytopenia, so the T cells may come from the graft donor. CDR3s include the opening cysteine and the closing phenylalanine or tryptophan. A D gene is named only where the DNA matches it firmly. Some rows have no size entry. The others give once, few or many, or a class for an expanded clone.

d_gene	v_gene	j_gene	abundance	CDR3aa	CDR3nt
NA	TRBV25-1	TRBJ2-2	many	CASIDPARGELFF	TGTGCCAGCATAGACCCAGCCCGTGGGGAGCTGTTTTTT
NA	TRBV5-1	TRBJ1-5	few	CASSRDPTEPQHF	TGCGCCAGCAGCAGGGACCCAACAGAACCCCAGCATTTT
NA	TRBV10-2	TRBJ2-7	many	CASSEWTRGRYEQYF	TGCGCCAGCAGTGAATGGACAAGGGGCCGCTACGAGCAGTACTTC
NA	TRBV5-6	TRBJ2-7	many	CASSYGPYEQYF	TGTGCCAGCAGCTACGGACCCTACGAGCAGTACTTC
TRBD2	TRBV28	TRBJ2-1	few	CASRASGLYNEQFF	TGTGCCAGCAGGGCTAGCGGGTTGTACAATGAGCAGTTCTTC
NA	TRBV12-3/TRBV12-4	TRBJ1-2	many	CASTLTRINYNGYTF	TGTGCCAGCACATTGACAAGAATTAACTATAATGGCTACACCTTC
NA	TRBV12-3/TRBV12-4	TRBJ2-1	many	CASSPQKGGPHYNEQFF	TGTGCCAGCAGTCCACAAAAGGGGGGGCCCCACTACAATGAGCAGTTCTTC
TRBD1	TRBV15	TRBJ1-2	NA	CATSRVQGIPLYGYTF	TGTGCCACCAGCAGAGTACAGGGGATTCCGCTCTATGGCTACACCTTC
NA	TRBV4-1	TRBJ1-1	many	CASRPPGGRMNTEAFF	TGCGCCAGCAGGCCCCCTGGGGGACGGATGAACACTGAAGCTTTCTTT
NA	TRBV6-1	TRBJ1-1	many	CASSEQRVTEAFF	TGTGCCAGCAGTGAGCAACGGGTAACTGAAGCTTTCTTT
NA	TRBV28	TRBJ1-6	few	CASSLSGIGSPLHF	TGTGCCAGCAGTTTATCGGGTATAGGTTCACCCCTCCACTTT
NA	TRBV6-5	TRBJ1-5	many	CASSNHGPNQPQHF	TGTGCCAGCAGTAATCACGGACCGAATCAGCCCCAGCATTTT
NA	TRBV12-3/TRBV12-4	TRBJ1-2	many	CASSPSWGRGYTF	TGTGCCAGCAGTCCTTCGTGGGGGCGAGGCTACACCTTC
NA	TRBV12-3/TRBV12-4	TRBJ2-5	many	CASSLERIQETQYF	TGTGCCAGCAGTTTGGAACGGATCCAAGAGACCCAGTACTTC
NA	TRBV12-3/TRBV12-4	TRBJ2-1	many	CASRGAGNEQFF	TGTGCCAGCAGGGGGGCGGGCAATGAGCAGTTCTTC
TRBD2	TRBV4-1	TRBJ2-2	few	CASSQTLTGGYTGELFF	TGCGCCAGCAGCCAAACCTTAACGGGAGGCTACACCGGGGAGCTGTTTTTT
NA	TRBV3-1	TRBJ1-3	few	CASRAGAGNTIYF	TGTGCCAGCAGGGCAGGGGCTGGAAACACCATATATTTT
NA	TRBV10-3	TRBJ2-1	many	CAISEGTDEQFF	TGTGCCATCAGTGAGGGTACAGATGAGCAGTTCTTC
NA	TRBV24-1	TRBJ2-7	many	CATSDWGAGDEQYF	TGTGCCACCAGTGATTGGGGGGCAGGGGACGAGCAGTACTTC
NA	TRBV7-2	TRBJ2-3	NA	CASTPMSPDTQYF	TGTGCCAGCACCCCCATGTCCCCCGATACGCAGTATTTT
TRBD2	TRBV5-1	TRBJ2-3	many	CASSSRLAGTDTQYF	TGCGCCAGCAGCTCGAGACTAGCGGGGACAGATACGCAGTATTTT
TRBD2	TRBV11-2	TRBJ2-3	NA	CAAPGRPAGVWSSTDTQYF	TGTGCCGCCCCTGGGAGGCCAGCGGGGGTTTGGAGTAGCACAGATACGCAGTATTTT
NA	TRBV12-3/TRBV12-4	TRBJ2-7	NA	CASRRTVEQYF	TGTGCCAGCAGACGTACGGTCGAGCAGTACTTC
TRBD2	TRBV6-2/TRBV6-3	TRBJ2-3	NA	CASRGAGNTDTQYF	TGTGCCAGCAGGGGAGCGGGAAACACAGATACGCAGTATTTT
TRBD2	TRBV20-1	TRBJ2-5	NA	CSARKREGLGETQYF	TGCAGTGCTAGAAAGCGGGAGGGCCTAGGGGAGACCCAGTACTTC
NA	TRBV5-6	TRBJ2-7	few	CASSNRLVPYEQYF	TGTGCCAGCAGCAACAGACTGGTACCCTACGAGCAGTACTTC
NA	TRBV18	TRBJ2-6	many	CASSLNRRDGSGANVLTF	TGTGCCAGCTCACTCAACAGACGGGATGGCTCTGGGGCCAACGTCCTGACTTTC
NA	TRBV6-1	TRBJ1-5	many	CASRETSNQPQHF	TGTGCCAGCAGGGAAACCAGCAATCAGCCCCAGCATTTT
NA	TRBV7-2	TRBJ2-7	many	CASRQGNGEQYF	TGTGCCAGCAGGCAGGGAAACGGCGAGCAGTACTTC
NA	TRBV12-3/TRBV12-4	TRBJ2-2	NA	CASSLARVITGELFF	TGTGCCAGCAGTTTAGCGCGAGTGATCACCGGGGAGCTGTTTTTT
TRBD1	TRBV20-1	TRBJ1-2	many	CSATDESQGRGYTF	TGCAGTGCTACCGACGAATCACAGGGGCGAGGCTACACCTTC
NA	TRBV28	TRBJ2-7	NA	CASSFKGLSYEQYF	TGTGCCAGCAGTTTTAAGGGGCTATCGTACGAGCAGTACTTC
NA	TRBV5-1	TRBJ1-4	few	CASSLDGTGSEKLFF	TGCGCCAGCAGCTTGGACGGCACGGGATCTGAAAAACTGTTTTTT
TRBD1	TRBV7-9	TRBJ2-7	NA	CASSLITGTDPCEQYF	TGTGCCAGCAGCTTGATAACCGGGACAGACCCCTGCGAGCAGTACTTC
TRBD1	TRBV3-1	TRBJ2-7	many	CASSHIQGAQYF	TGTGCCAGCAGCCATATACAGGGGGCGCAGTACTTC
TRBD1	TRBV28	TRBJ1-5	many	CASSFVRGLSNQPQHF	TGTGCCAGCAGTTTCGTCAGGGGGCTTTCCAATCAGCCCCAGCATTTT
NA	TRBV12-3/TRBV12-4	TRBJ1-6	NA	CASSYDGMGPYNSPLHF	TGTGCCAGCAGTTACGACGGGATGGGCCCCTATAATTCACCCCTCCACTTT
NA	TRBV28	TRBJ2-3	NA	CASSLYFSGRWGTDTQYF	TGTGCCAGCAGTTTATACTTCTCAGGGAGGTGGGGCACAGATACGCAGTATTTT
NA	TRBV27	TRBJ2-7	few	CASSHQLDYEQYF	TGTGCCAGCAGTCATCAACTAGACTACGAGCAGTACTTC